This paragraph covers one TCR beta chain sequence. The sample belongs to a study of blood T cells in healthy people across ages. A sample-barcoded 5' primer and a J-beta primer mix were used in a second PCR of roughly 7 to 12 cycles. TCRdb analysed the 5' RACE reads with MiXCR anew, one entry per CDR3 protein. Counted here are approximately 830,000 distinct CDR3 sequences, 62% occurring once; the ten biggest clones make up 28%. The germline V gene has CDR1 SNHLY and CDR2 FYNNEI. This CDR3 comprises 13 residues. This TCR was sampled from a man aged 25-45 years in good health. The gene calls are TRBV2 and TRBJ2-4; either TRBD1 or TRBD2 may supply D (5 bases each). The closer fit of TRBJ2-7 to the DNA end suggests the J call may be wrong. What was sequenced was blood. CDR3 amino acids: CASEPRGPYEQYF. The CDR3 DNA sequence: TGTGCCAGCGAACCGAGGGGACCCTACGAGCAGTACTTC.